A single count supports the clone carrying this T cell receptor (beta chain). Profiling relied on immunoSEQ multiplex PCR, and the TCRdb table lists in-frame clones only, not all of them. The top ten hold 8.6% of the sample, which has about 130,000 clones, 85% to 95% seen once. The data are from a study of control samples from healthy donors and cancer patients. The ends lost 6 bases at V and 4 bases at J; junction bases unmatched: 9. The CDR3 sequence is 14 residues long. Germline loops: CDR1 SGHTA, CDR2 FQGNSA. Sequenced sample: blood. The sequence derives from a man aged 18-30 years in good health. The chain links TRBV7-2 to TRBJ2-7; 7 nucleotides agree with TRBD1. The CDR3 coding sequence is TGTGCCAGCAGTCTTTGGACAGGAGGTTACGAGCAGTACTTC. It specifies CASSLWTGGYEQYF.